One sample yielded the 9 T cell receptor beta chains listed below, sequenced in a study of early T cells in non-severe SARS-CoV-2 infection. TCRdb redid the calling of the 5' RACE reads with MiXCR, one entry per CDR3 protein. Of 60,000 to 65,000 distinct CDR3 sequences in the sample, approximately 8.8% were seen once. Sequencing used whole blood, obtained at baseline. These receptor sequences come from an adult who was a healthcare worker with PCR-confirmed SARS-CoV-2 infection or an uninfected control (not recorded which).

The table lists this clonotype with many counts. The rearrangement links TRBV4-2 to TRBJ2-7; 8 nucleotides match TRBD2. Germline CDR1 and CDR2: LGHNA and YNFKEQ. J gave up 1 base and V 5 bases, and 13 bases lay outside the gene matches. The CDR3 sequence is 17 residues long. The CDR3 bases are TGTGCCAGCAGCGACATTAGCGGGATCACTCTTTCCTACGAGCAGTACTTC. This encodes CASSDISGITLSYEQYF.

This CDR3 is CASSILPEAYEQYF. The CDR3 DNA sequence: TGTGCCAGCAGTATCCTGCCGGAAGCCTACGAGCAGTACTTC. This chain connects TRBV7-6 to TRBJ2-7; D is undetermined. CDR1 and CDR2 from the germline V gene are SGHVS and FNYEAQ. Trimming took off 6 bases at V and 2 bases at J, with 14 bases between the two ends. The CDR3 length is 14 residues.

This clonotype was observed at least ten times. The V and J genes are TRBV7-3 and TRBJ2-1, with D unresolved. CDR3 length equals 16 residues. Trimming took off 2 bases at V and 2 bases at J, with 13 bases between the two ends. Germline V gene data show CDR1 as SGHTA and CDR2 as FQGTGA. CDR3 coding DNA: TGTGCCAGCAGCTTAGGCATGTTCCACGCCTACAATGAGCAGTTCTTC. It translates to CASSLGMFHAYNEQFF. Based on the CDR3 plus reference TRBV7-3 and TRBJ2-1, the full variable domain is GAGVSQTPSNKVTEKGKYVELRCDPISGHTALYWYRQSLGQGPEFLIYFQGTGAADDSGLPNDRFFAVRPEGSVSTLKIQRTERGDSAVYLCASSLGMFHAYNEQFFGPGTRLTVL.

V usage is TRBV20-1 and J usage is TRBJ2-1, with D unresolved. The CDR3 loop spans 13 amino acids. Trimming removed 6 bases at V and 0 bases at J, with 9 bases between. Germline lookup yields CDR1 DFQATT and CDR2 SNEGSKA (reference sequence). The CDR3 nucleotides read TGCAGTGCCCAACTTAGCTCCTACAATGAGCAGTTCTTC. Its protein is CSAQLSSYNEQFF.

The V gene is TRBV7-6, the J gene TRBJ2-1; D is tentatively TRBD1 or TRBD2 (5 bases each). The CDR3 totals 14 residues. Germline V gene sequence: CDR1 SGHVS, CDR2 FNYEAQ. Between the trimmed V and J ends, which lost 5 bases and 2 bases, there was a span of 10 bases. CDR3 DNA: TGTGCCAGCAGCAGGGACGCGACCTACAATGAGCAGTTCTTC. Protein: CASSRDATYNEQFF.

V and J are TRBV3-1 and TRBJ2-7; TRBD1 matches 8 bases. The germline CDR1 and CDR2 sequences are LGHDT and YNNKEL (reference sequence). The CDR3 has 14 amino acids. Trimming cost V 2 bases and J 3 bases; bases outside gene matches: 3. The CDR3 sequence is CASSQIGQGYEQYF. CDR3 nucleotide sequence: TGTGCCAGCAGCCAAATCGGACAGGGCTACGAGCAGTACTTC.

The sample holds many counts of this clonotype. J is TRBJ2-1 and V is TRBV15; 7 positions agree with TRBD2. V lost 8 bases and J lost 2; bases outside the gene matches: 12. The CDR3 spans 16 residues. Germline values: CDR1 LNHNV, CDR2 YYDKDF (reference sequence). CDR3 sequence reads: CATSTRGSGAYNEQFF. The CDR3 DNA follows: TGTGCCACCTCCACTCGCGGGAGTGGAGCCTACAATGAGCAGTTCTTC.

There are a few counts of this clonotype. The chain links TRBV3-1 to TRBJ2-7; D is perhaps TRBD1 (6 bases). From germline, CDR1 is LGHDT and CDR2 YNNKEL (reference sequence). The CDR3 runs 14 residues. Trimming removed 1 base at V and 1 base at J, with 8 bases between. The CDR3 DNA sequence: TGTGCCAGCAGCCAAGGGACAGCATCCTACGAGCAGTACTTC. Translating gives CASSQGTASYEQYF.

This clonotype was recorded a few times. The chain joins TRBV29-1 to TRBJ2-1, with 7 positions matching TRBD2. Germline-derived CDR1 and CDR2 are SQVTM and ANQGSEA. This CDR3 is 14 amino acids long. Trimming at V came to 7 bases and at J to 10 bases, leaving 16 bases not matched to a gene. The CDR3 coding sequence is TGCAGCGCTGCGAGACTAGCCGGAGCCGGAGAGCAGTTCTTC. As protein: CSAARLAGAGEQFF.